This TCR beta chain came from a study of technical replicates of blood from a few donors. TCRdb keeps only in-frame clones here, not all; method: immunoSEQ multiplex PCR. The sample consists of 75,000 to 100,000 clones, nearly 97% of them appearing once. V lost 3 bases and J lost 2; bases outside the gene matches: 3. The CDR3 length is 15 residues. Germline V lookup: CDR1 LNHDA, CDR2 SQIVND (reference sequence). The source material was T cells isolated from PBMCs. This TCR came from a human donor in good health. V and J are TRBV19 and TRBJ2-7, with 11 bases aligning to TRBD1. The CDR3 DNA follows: TGTGCCAGTAGTATGAGGACAGGGGGCCCCTACGAGCAGTACTTC. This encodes CASSMRTGGPYEQYF.